What follows are 26 T cell receptor beta chains derived from one specimen sequenced in a study of cytomegalovirus exposure and HLA in healthy donors. PCR employed 60 Vbeta and 13 Jbeta primers. The data were produced by immunoSEQ multiplex PCR, yet TCRdb's version contains in-frame clones alone and is incomplete. The data contain 180,000 or so clones, more than 65% of them singletons. Input material: PBMCs. All receptors come from a woman aged 30 to 39 in good health and CMV-seropositive.

The sample holds a few counts of this clone. J is TRBJ1-2 and V is TRBV9; 7 bases line up with TRBD1. Looked up from germline, CDR1 is SGDLS and CDR2 is YYNGEE. The CDR3 spans 15 residues. J was trimmed by 2 bases and V by 0 bases; bases with no gene match: 4. CDR3 DNA: TGTGCCAGCAGCGTAGAGGGGGCGCGAAACTATGGCTACACCTTC. This sequence encodes CASSVEGARNYGYTF.

The chain recombines TRBV4-3 with TRBJ2-7; maybe TRBD2 (6 bases). CDR3 length equals 17 residues. Germline V gene data show CDR1 as LGHNA and CDR2 as YSLEER. Trimming pared 3 bases from V and 1 base from J, leaving 19 bases between. The CDR3 bases are TGCGCCAGCAGCCAGCGATCTGCGGGACGGGGGTCCTACGAGCAGTACTTC. Protein: CASSQRSAGRGSYEQYF.

The chain employs TRBV10-3 and TRBJ2-3; 7 positions match TRBD1. After removal of 6 bases from V and 0 bases from J, the junction contained 6 bases not matched to a gene. This CDR3 contains 15 residues. Germline CDR1 ENHRY, CDR2 SYGVKD. CDR3 in DNA: TGTGCCATCAGCTATGGGACAGCCAGCACAGATACGCAGTATTTT. Residues: CAISYGTASTDTQYF.

J is TRBJ2-7 and V is TRBV4-3; 11 nucleotides agree with TRBD1. The CDR3 has 14 residues. The V segment lost 4 bases and the J segment 3 bases; nucleotides outside the gene matches: 2. Per germline, CDR1 LGHNA and CDR2 YSLEER. The CDR3 region is CASSPGTGGYEQYF. The CDR3 DNA follows: TGCGCCAGCAGCCCGGGGACAGGGGGCTACGAGCAGTACTTC.

Here the CDR3 DNA reads TGTGCCAGCAGCCGAGAACGGGACAGGGATGGCTACACCTTC. Translating gives CASSRERDRDGYTF. The rearrangement links TRBV4-2 to TRBJ1-2; 9 bases map to TRBD1. The trim removed 4 bases at V and 6 bases at J, leaving 6 bases unmatched. CDR3 length: 14 amino acids. Looked up from germline, CDR1 is LGHNA and CDR2 is YNFKEQ.

The chain couples TRBV7-6 to TRBJ2-1; no clear D gene. CDR1 SGHVS and CDR2 FNYEAQ come from the germline V gene. V dropped 0 bases and J dropped 0 bases, with 12 bases sitting between them. This CDR3 contains 17 residues. The CDR3 protein is CASSLARGASSYNEQFF. Here the CDR3 DNA reads TGTGCCAGCAGCTTAGCGCGCGGAGCGAGCTCCTACAATGAGCAGTTCTTC.

The gene calls are TRBV4-2 and TRBJ2-1; weak D call: TRBD2 (7 bases). The CDR3 totals 15 residues. The germline V gene has CDR1 LGHNA and CDR2 YNFKEQ. Trimming took off 0 bases at V and 9 bases at J, with 15 bases between the two ends. CDR3 sequence: CASSQERGRVSEQFF. CDR3 sequence (DNA): TGTGCCAGCAGCCAAGAGCGGGGGCGGGTCTCTGAGCAGTTCTTC.

The chain employs TRBV9 and TRBJ2-7, with 12 bases lining up with TRBD1. J gave up 1 base and V 3 bases, and 2 bases lay outside the gene matches. CDR1 SGDLS and CDR2 YYNGEE come from the germline V gene. This CDR3 contains 15 residues. This chain's CDR3 is CASSGDRGRSYEQYF. The CDR3 nucleotides read TGTGCCAGCAGCGGGGACAGGGGGCGTTCCTACGAGCAGTACTTC.

CDR3 amino acids: CAIRGGQETQYF. The CDR3 bases are TGTGCCATACGGGGGGGTCAAGAGACCCAGTACTTC. This chain links TRBV30 with TRBJ2-5; TRBD2 agrees at 8 bases. The CDR3 extends over 12 amino acids. V shed 8 bases, J shed 2 bases, and the junction held 4 bases outside the gene matches. Germline lookup yields CDR1 GTSNPN and CDR2 SVGIG (reference sequence).

The chain has TRBV4-1 and TRBJ2-5; D is unclear. The CDR3 totals 16 residues. The V and J ends lost 0 bases and 0 bases respectively, with 11 bases between them. Germline V gene data show CDR1 as MGHRA and CDR2 as YSYEKL. The CDR3 sequence: CASSQERGGYQETQYF. In nucleotides, the CDR3 is TGCGCCAGCAGCCAAGAAAGAGGCGGCTACCAAGAGACCCAGTACTTC.

The V gene is TRBV18, the J gene TRBJ1-2; no clear D gene. In germline, CDR1 is KGHSH, CDR2 LQKENI. This CDR3 is built from 17 residues. With 3 bases removed from V and 6 bases from J, the gap between germline ends came to 23 bases. The CDR3 DNA reads as TGTGCCAGCTCACCCCTCCCGACGGGCGGCGGGGTCGATGGCTACACCTTC. Translating it yields CASSPLPTGGGVDGYTF.

The rearrangement joins TRBV28 to TRBJ2-5; D call uncertain. The CDR3 length is 14 residues. Trimming removed 5 bases from V and 10 bases from J, with 20 bases in between. CDR1 and CDR2 (germline): MDHEN, SYDVKM. CDR3 in DNA: TGTGCCAGCAGTCTCACCGGCTCGGAGCGATACCAGTACTTC. It translates to CASSLTGSERYQYF. The complete variable domain, with remaining parts taken from reference TRBV28 and TRBJ2-5, reads DVKVTQSSRYLVKRTGEKVFLECVQDMDHENMFWYRQDPGLGLRLIYFSYDVKMKEKGDIPEGYSVSREKKERFSLILESASTNQTSMYLCASSLTGSERYQYFGPGTRLLVL.

This clone was recorded once. J is TRBJ2-5 and V is TRBV2; 7 bases agree with TRBD2. The end of the DNA fits TRBJ2-7 better, so the J call may be wrong. The CDR3 covers 16 residues. The germline V gene encodes CDR1 SNHLY and CDR2 FYNNEI. The CDR3 region is CASSAASGQNSYEQYF. CDR3 in DNA: TGTGCCAGCAGTGCAGCTAGCGGCCAGAACTCCTACGAGCAGTACTTC.

The CDR3 nucleotides are TGTGCCAGCAGCGCACGGACTAGCGGGGGGGTCCAGTACTTC. Translation: CASSARTSGGVQYF. V gene TRBV9 combines with J gene TRBJ2-5; the match to TRBD2 covers 15 bases. Looked up from germline, CDR1 is SGDLS and CDR2 is YYNGEE. The CDR3 contains 14 residues. Trimming cost V 3 bases and J 10 bases; bases outside gene matches: 4.

V usage is TRBV5-4 and J usage is TRBJ2-7, with 8 bases aligning to TRBD1. From germline, CDR1 is SGHNT and CDR2 YYREEE (reference sequence). The length of the CDR3 is 15 residues. V lost 1 base to trimming and J lost 5 bases; unmatched junction nucleotides: 8. The CDR3 DNA is TGTGCCAGCAGCTTGAAATTCGGACAGGGCCACGAGCAGTACTTC. Protein sequence: CASSLKFGQGHEQYF.

The chain combines TRBV11-3 with TRBJ2-3, with 7 bases lining up with TRBD1. CDR1 SGHNT and CDR2 YENEEA come from the germline V gene. J lost 1 base, V lost 5 bases, and 6 bases had no gene match. This CDR3 comprises 15 residues. CDR3 sequence: CASSHRTGGTDTQYF. As DNA, the CDR3 is TGTGCCAGCAGCCACAGGACAGGTGGCACAGATACGCAGTATTTT.

The chain couples TRBV13 to TRBJ2-5, with 15 bases lining up with TRBD2. The CDR3 consists of 16 residues. Looked up from germline, CDR1 is PRHDT and CDR2 is FYEKMQ (reference sequence). Trimming cost V 4 bases and J 4 bases; bases outside gene matches: 4. The CDR3 DNA follows: TGTGCCAGCAGCTCCCGGACTAGCGGGGGGGGAGAGACCCAGTACTTC. Translated: CASSSRTSGGGETQYF.

This chain uses TRBV6-1 with TRBJ2-1; 8 bases line up with TRBD2. The CDR3 extends over 14 amino acids. CDR1 is MNHNS and CDR2 is SASEGT in the germline V gene. Trimming took 7 bases from V and 3 from J; bases not matched to a gene: 5. CDR3 sequence (DNA): TGTGCCAGCACCCCACTAGCGGACTACAATGAGCAGTTCTTC. Translating gives CASTPLADYNEQFF.

This clone was recorded once. The chain recombines TRBV27 with TRBJ1-1; no clear D gene. Germline V gene lookup returns CDR1 MNHEY and CDR2 SMNVEV (reference sequence). Trimming took 8 bases from V and 1 from J, leaving 5 bases between them. The CDR3 length is 11 residues. The CDR3 nucleotides read TGTGCCAGCCGGGGGAACACTGAAGCTTTCTTT. It is translated as CASRGNTEAFF.

This chain connects TRBV18 to TRBJ1-6, with D tentatively TRBD1 (5 bases). V lost 3 bases and J lost 7, with 16 bases in between. Germline lookup yields CDR1 KGHSH and CDR2 LQKENI. CDR3 length: 16 amino acids. This chain's CDR3 is CASSPSMGRGNSPLHF. The CDR3 DNA sequence: TGTGCCAGCTCACCGTCGATGGGACGGGGGAATTCACCCCTCCACTTT.

The V and J genes are TRBV6-6 and TRBJ2-5; 8 bases align to TRBD1. The germline CDR1 and CDR2 sequences are MNHNY and SVGAGI (reference sequence). V shed 5 bases, J shed 5 bases, and the junction held 13 bases outside the gene matches. The CDR3 is 16 amino acids. CDR3 bases: TGTGCCAGCAGTACGGGACTGACAGGGGTAGGCGAGACCCAGTACTTC. This encodes CASSTGLTGVGETQYF.

This clone has a single count. This sequence joins TRBV11-2 and TRBJ2-2; a possible D gene is TRBD1 (5 bases). In germline, CDR1 is SGHAT, CDR2 FQNNGV. The CDR3 runs to 15 residues. V shed 3 bases and J shed 3 bases, with 11 bases lying between them. The CDR3 reads CASSFSGIDTGELFF. CDR3 DNA sequence: TGTGCCAGCAGCTTCTCAGGGATAGACACCGGGGAGCTGTTTTTT.

The chain has TRBV13 and TRBJ2-5; D is perhaps TRBD2 (6 bases). The germline gives CDR1 PRHDT, CDR2 FYEKMQ (reference sequence). This CDR3 contains 11 residues. The germline V and J ends were trimmed by 7 bases and 7 bases, with 10 bases remaining between them. The CDR3 loop is CASTGGVTQYF. The CDR3 DNA reads as TGTGCCAGCACCGGGGGTGTGACCCAGTACTTC.

This clone is a singleton in its sample. The chain is built from TRBV6-6 and TRBJ2-3, with TRBD2 matching 11 bases. The CDR3 covers 16 residues. J was trimmed by 6 bases and V by 5 bases; bases with no gene match: 10. CDR1 is MNHNY and CDR2 is SVGAGI in the germline V gene (reference sequence). The DNA of the CDR3 is TGTGCCAGCAGTGGCCGCCCTAGCGGGGGGTCCGATACGCAGTATTTT. Translated: CASSGRPSGGSDTQYF.

This clone was seen a handful of times. V is TRBV6-1 and J is TRBJ1-4; D may be TRBD1 (5 bases). CDR3 size: 15 residues. From germline, CDR1 is MNHNS and CDR2 SASEGT. V was cut by 6 bases and J by 8 bases, with 19 bases left in between. The CDR3 reads CASSLPRDSSEKLFF. The CDR3 DNA reads as TGTGCCAGCAGCCTCCCCCGGGACTCATCCGAAAAACTGTTTTTT.

Written as DNA, the CDR3 is TGTGCCAGCAGCGAGACAGGGGTTACCCCCACCATATATTTT. Translated: CASSETGVTPTIYF. The rearrangement joins TRBV6-6 to TRBJ1-3; 8 bases fit TRBD1. This CDR3 has 14 residues. Germline V lookup: CDR1 MNHNY, CDR2 SVGAGI (reference sequence). The ends lost 6 bases at V and 9 bases at J; junction bases unmatched: 10.